Listed here are 6 T cell receptor beta chains from one sample, sequenced in a study of cytomegalovirus exposure and HLA in healthy donors. In the PCR, 60 Vbeta and 13 Jbeta primers were used. TCRdb's table, derived via immunoSEQ multiplex PCR, lists solely in-frame clones and lacks some. The sample includes around 150,000 clones, about four fifths of them seen just once. Sequenced input: PBMCs. The receptor source for this set is a male donor in good health and CMV-seronegative.

This clone was seen more than once but under ten times. The chain is built from TRBV6-1 and TRBJ1-1; 7 bases align to TRBD1. Germline CDR1 reads MNHNS; CDR2 reads SASEGT. The CDR3 totals 13 residues. V was pared by 0 bases and J by 10 bases, with 5 bases of the junction left unmatched. This chain's CDR3 is CASSEARGTVAFF. Here the CDR3 DNA reads TGTGCCAGCAGTGAAGCACGCGGGACAGTAGCTTTCTTT.

The V gene is TRBV7-2, the J gene TRBJ2-5; 7 positions agree with TRBD2. V shed 8 bases, J shed 7 bases, and the junction held 10 bases outside the gene matches. The CDR3 spans 13 residues. Germline V CDR1 and CDR2: SGHTA, FQGNSA. The CDR3 DNA reads as TGTGCCAGCGGGGGGGGTACCCGGTGGACCCAGTACTTC. This encodes CASGGGTRWTQYF.

The chain is built from TRBV18 and TRBJ1-1; TRBD1 agrees at 10 bases. Per germline, CDR1 KGHSH and CDR2 LQKENI. The trim removed 2 bases at V and 4 bases at J, leaving 7 bases unmatched. This CDR3 has 16 residues. CDR3 nucleotide sequence: TGTGCCAGCTCACCAAGAGGGACAGGGGTCACCACTGAAGCTTTCTTT. It is translated as CASSPRGTGVTTEAFF.

This clone has more than one count but fewer than ten. The V and J genes are TRBV18 and TRBJ2-2, with a tentative D call TRBD1 (5 bases). The CDR3 is made up of 15 amino acids. The V end lost 3 bases, the J end lost 4 bases, and 12 bases lay between the germline ends. Per germline, CDR1 KGHSH and CDR2 LQKENI. CDR3 in amino acids: CASSPSVTATGELFF. CDR3 sequence (DNA): TGTGCCAGCTCACCCTCGGTGACAGCCACCGGGGAGCTGTTTTTT.

This chain uses TRBV2 with TRBJ1-6, with 7 nucleotides matching TRBD1. There are 15 residues in the CDR3. Germline CDR1 is SNHLY and CDR2 is FYNNEI. The V and J ends lost 6 bases and 2 bases, in that order; junction bases with no gene match: 4. The CDR3 DNA follows: TGTGCCAGCAGCCAGGACAGGACCTATAATTCACCCCTCCACTTT. As protein: CASSQDRTYNSPLHF.

The V call is TRBV19, the J call TRBJ1-2; D gene uncertain. CDR3 length: 12 amino acids. Germline CDR1 reads LNHDA; CDR2 reads SQIVND (reference sequence). Trimming cost V 7 bases and J 3 bases, with 9 bases left between them. The CDR3 DNA follows: TGTGCCAGTACGACTTACCACTATGGCTACACCTTC. It encodes CASTTYHYGYTF.